What follows are 25 T cell receptor beta chains derived from one specimen sequenced in a study of metastatic and nonmetastatic thyroid tumors. No patient had received any treatment before thyroid surgery. MiXCR reprocessed the PCR reads for TCRdb. The sample holds 35,000 to 45,000 clones; 20% are singletons and the top ten take roughly 15%. What was sequenced was blood. All receptors derive from a female donor with papillary thyroid cancer or a benign thyroid nodule (not recorded which). Some clones in this sample may be carry-over from other donors' samples.

Concerning this clone itself: The sample contains more than one DNA sequence encoding this CDR3. The V gene is TRBV5-1, the J gene TRBJ2-7; tentatively, D is TRBD2 (6 bases). Trimming took 4 bases from V and 5 from J, leaving 19 bases between them. The CDR3 consists of 15 residues. Germline V gene data show CDR1 as SGHRS and CDR2 as YFSETQ. CDR3 coding DNA: TGCGCCAGCAGCCTTGATGGAGGGGATCGCCACGAGCAGTACTTC. This gives the protein CASSLDGGDRHEQYF.

This clone was seen more than once but under ten times. One junction end does not reproduce the germline sequence, and a read error may be involved. This chain links TRBV6-5 with TRBJ1-1; D unresolved. Germline values: CDR1 MNHEY, CDR2 SVGAGI. The CDR3 length is 13 residues. The CDR3 loop is CASIYGVNTEAFF. Written as DNA, the CDR3 is TGTGCCAGCATTTACGGGGTGAACACTGAGGCTTTCTTT.

Worth noting for this clone: Just one base apart from a much larger clone, this may be a read error. The chain recombines TRBV18 with TRBJ2-5; D uncertain. CDR3 length equals 11 residues. Per the germline V gene, CDR1 is KGHSH and CDR2 is LQKENI. Trimming removed 10 bases from V and 3 bases from J, with 9 bases in between. The CDR3 DNA follows: TGTGCCATCTCGCTCGAAGAGACCCAGTACTTC. Translation gives CAISLEETQYF.

Sample share makes this clone medium-sized. The chain couples TRBV3-1 to TRBJ2-1; D unclear. CDR1 and CDR2 (germline): LGHDT, YNNKEL (reference sequence). This CDR3 comprises 15 residues. With 1 base removed from V and 8 bases from J, the gap between germline ends came to 15 bases. The CDR3 nucleotides read TGTGCCAGCAGCCAAGGGCGAGCTACCACCCATGAGCAGTTCTTC. Its translation is CASSQGRATTHEQFF.

This clone was counted many times. The chain links TRBV7-9 to TRBJ2-1, with 14 nucleotides matching TRBD2. This CDR3 region has 16 residues. In germline, CDR1 is SEHNR, CDR2 FQNEAQ (reference sequence). The J segment lost 9 bases and the V segment lost 5 bases, leaving 9 bases of the junction unmatched. As DNA, the CDR3 is TGTGCCAGCAGCCCTACAGGACTAGCGGGAGGAGGTGAGCAGTTCTTC. Its translation is CASSPTGLAGGGEQFF.

This clone was seen many times. The chain joins TRBV19 to TRBJ2-7; D gene unclear. CDR3 length equals 17 residues. CDR1 is LNHDA and CDR2 is SQIVND in the germline V gene (reference sequence). The V end lost 0 bases, the J end lost 0 bases, and 15 bases lay between the germline ends. CDR3 sequence reads: CASSIDLSASPSYEQYF. CDR3 coding DNA: TGTGCCAGTAGTATAGATCTTTCGGCTAGTCCCTCCTACGAGCAGTACTTC.

In this sample, this clone turned up many times. This chain connects TRBV3-1 to TRBJ1-2; D is undetermined. CDR3 length: 11 amino acids. V was cut by 2 bases and J by 8 bases, with 6 bases left in between. CDR1 LGHDT and CDR2 YNNKEL come from the germline V gene (reference sequence). The CDR3: CASSQLSGYTF. The CDR3 DNA reads as TGTGCCAGCAGCCAACTAAGCGGCTACACCTTC.

The chain combines TRBV6-6 with TRBJ2-1; 13 bases line up with TRBD2. The ends lost 0 bases at V and 3 bases at J; junction bases unmatched: 2. The germline V gene has CDR1 MNHNY and CDR2 SVGAGI (reference sequence). CDR3 length: 17 residues. The CDR3 loop is CASSYSGLAGIYNEQFF. The CDR3, as DNA: TGTGCCAGCAGTTACTCGGGACTAGCGGGAATCTACAATGAGCAGTTCTTC.

This clone showed up just once. The chain employs TRBV5-1 and TRBJ1-1, with TRBD1 as a possible D gene (6 bases). The CDR3 sequence is 16 residues long. Germline CDR1 SGHRS, CDR2 YFSETQ. With 1 base removed from V and 5 bases from J, the gap between germline ends came to 18 bases. The DNA of the CDR3 is TGCGCCAGCAGCTTGAAGCCACAGGGCGGGAGGACTGAAGCTTTCTTT. This encodes CASSLKPQGGRTEAFF.

The table lists this clone with a count of one. This chain connects TRBV24-1 to TRBJ2-3, with a possible D match to TRBD1 (7 bases). The CDR3 loop spans 17 amino acids. CDR1 and CDR2 (germline): KGHDR, SFDVKD. The V end lost 3 bases, the J end lost 5 bases, and 20 bases lay between the germline ends. CDR3 loop: CATSDPRLGGLIDTQYF. CDR3 sequence (DNA): TGTGCCACCAGTGATCCTCGACTAGGGGGCTTAATAGATACGCAGTATTTT.

This clone was counted many times. The V gene is TRBV20-1, the J gene TRBJ2-1, with 14 bases aligning to TRBD2. This CDR3 contains 15 residues. V was clipped by 6 bases and J by 6 bases; unmatched bases: 7. CDR1 is DFQATT and CDR2 is SNEGSKA in the germline V gene (reference sequence). The CDR3 sequence is CSAMGLAGDINEQFF. DNA for the CDR3: TGCAGTGCAATGGGACTAGCGGGAGATATCAATGAGCAGTTCTTC.

The genes are TRBV20-1 and TRBJ1-5, with D possibly matching TRBD1 (5 bases). The germline V and J ends were trimmed by 5 bases and 7 bases, with 15 bases remaining between them. In germline, CDR1 is DFQATT, CDR2 SNEGSKA (reference sequence). This CDR3 comprises 13 residues. In nucleotides, the CDR3 is TGCAGTGCTCGGGACTCAATGCGGCAGCCCCAGCATTTT. Its translation is CSARDSMRQPQHF.

This clone was counted at least ten times. The V call is TRBV29-1, the J call TRBJ2-3; D is tentatively TRBD1 or TRBD2 (6 bases each). V lost 5 bases and J 4 bases, leaving 16 bases between the germline ends. Germline values: CDR1 SQVTM, CDR2 ANQGSEA. The CDR3 totals 14 residues. The CDR3: CSVLGGRGADTQYF. In nucleotides, the CDR3 is TGCAGCGTTCTTGGCGGAAGGGGGGCAGATACGCAGTATTTT.

This clone occurred a few times. The chain couples TRBV24-1 to TRBJ1-6, with D maybe TRBD1 (6 bases). This CDR3 has 14 residues. V dropped 4 bases and J dropped 5 bases, with 8 bases sitting between them. The germline gives CDR1 KGHDR, CDR2 SFDVKD. Written as DNA, the CDR3 is TGTGCCACCAGTGAGGCAGGGGATAATTCACCCCTCCACTTT. Amino acid sequence: CATSEAGDNSPLHF.

Ten or more counts support this clone. V and J are TRBV11-2 and TRBJ1-1; D remains unclear. The V end lost 1 base, the J end lost 0 bases, and 9 bases lay between the germline ends. Germline assignment: CDR1 SGHAT and CDR2 FQNNGV. The CDR3 has 15 residues. The CDR3: CASSLGLRMNTEAFF. DNA of the CDR3: TGTGCCAGCAGCTTAGGTCTCAGAATGAACACTGAAGCTTTCTTT.

The V and J genes are TRBV20-1 and TRBJ1-1, with D unresolved. This CDR3 is built from 15 residues. Germline CDR1 and CDR2: DFQATT and SNEGSKA (reference sequence). Trimming took 3 bases from V and 1 from J, leaving 15 bases between them. The CDR3 DNA sequence: TGCAGTGCTAGTAAGAGCGCAGGCGGGAACACTGAAGCTTTCTTT. Amino acid sequence: CSASKSAGGNTEAFF.

This clone was counted many times. J is TRBJ2-3 and V is TRBV24-1; 8 bases match TRBD2. V was pared by 5 bases and J by 0 bases, with 3 bases of the junction left unmatched. Germline loops: CDR1 KGHDR, CDR2 SFDVKD. The CDR3 totals 15 residues. Written as DNA, the CDR3 is TGTGCCACCAGTGTGACGGGAGGGAGCACAGATACGCAGTATTTT. It yields the protein CATSVTGGSTDTQYF.

Worth noting for this clone: A read error may explain this, as a much larger clone is one base away. This chain joins TRBV24-1 and TRBJ1-1; D is unclear. Looked up from germline, CDR1 is KGHDR and CDR2 is SFDVKD. This CDR3 has 17 amino acids. The CDR3: CATGDLQAGCVNTEAFF. The CDR3 DNA sequence: TGTGCCACCGGTGATTTGCAGGCAGGATGTGTAAACACTGAAGCTTTCTTT.

The sample holds many counts of this clone. This chain uses TRBV2 with TRBJ1-5; D uncertain. CDR3 length: 14 residues. V lost 5 bases, J lost 1 base, and 9 bases lay in between. The germline CDR1 and CDR2 sequences are SNHLY and FYNNEI. The CDR3: CASSQASSNQPQHF. The CDR3 DNA follows: TGTGCCAGCAGTCAGGCTTCGAGCAATCAGCCCCAGCATTTT.

This clone was recorded many times. The V gene is TRBV5-1, the J gene TRBJ2-3; 8 bases fit TRBD2. The CDR3 runs 13 residues. The trim removed 6 bases at V and 5 bases at J, leaving 5 bases unmatched. Per germline, CDR1 SGHRS and CDR2 YFSETQ. Here the CDR3 DNA reads TGCGCCAGCACAGCGGGAGAGGTAGATACGCAGTATTTT. This codes for CASTAGEVDTQYF. The variable domain in full, with the rest retrieved from reference TRBV5-1 and TRBJ2-3, is KAGVTQTPRYLIKTRGQQVTLSCSPISGHRSVSWYQQTPGQGLQFLFEYFSETQRNKGNFPGRFSGRQFSNSRSEMNVSTLELGDSALYLCASTAGEVDTQYFGPGTRLTVL.

This clone has ten or more counts. The rearrangement uses TRBV30 and TRBJ1-5; maybe TRBD1 (5 bases). The CDR3 runs to 14 residues. Trimming removed 0 bases at V and 6 bases at J, with 12 bases between. Germline assignment: CDR1 GTSNPN and CDR2 SVGIG (reference sequence). The CDR3 loop reads CAWSVPGSGQPQHF. The DNA of the CDR3 is TGTGCCTGGAGTGTACCAGGGTCGGGTCAGCCCCAGCATTTT.

This clone was observed at least ten times. V gene TRBV20-1 combines with J gene TRBJ2-5, with a possible D match to TRBD2 (6 bases). V gave up 2 bases and J gave up 6 bases, with 19 bases separating them. Germline V lookup: CDR1 DFQATT, CDR2 SNEGSKA (reference sequence). The CDR3 totals 15 residues. CDR3 sequence reads: CSARTGQGGGQTQYF. CDR3 sequence (DNA): TGCAGTGCTAGAACGGGCCAGGGAGGTGGTCAGACCCAGTACTTC.

Only a few counts were recorded for this clone. This may be a read error: a much more frequent sequence differs by one nucleotide. This specimen includes other DNA sequences encoding the same CDR3. The V call is TRBV4-1, the J call TRBJ2-5; possible D gene TRBD2, 6 bases. The CDR3 runs to 17 residues. Looked up from germline, CDR1 is MGHRA and CDR2 is YSYEKL. Trimming pared 1 base from V and 5 bases from J, leaving 20 bases between. The CDR3 nucleotides read TGCGCCAGCAGCCAAGTGGGACTGGGGCGAACTGGCGAGACCCAGTACTTC. This encodes CASSQVGLGRTGETQYF.

In this sample, this clone turned up many times. The gene calls are TRBV7-2 and TRBJ2-7, with D possibly being TRBD1 or TRBD2 (5 bases each). V dropped 3 bases and J dropped 4 bases, with 13 bases sitting between them. This CDR3 comprises 14 residues. Germline V CDR1 and CDR2: SGHTA, FQGNSA. The CDR3 nucleotides are TGTGCCAGCAGCTTGCTGGGGCCGGGATACGAGCAGTACTTC. Its protein is CASSLLGPGYEQYF.

The sample holds many counts of this clone. V is TRBV5-7 and J is TRBJ1-1; maybe TRBD1 (5 bases). TRBV5-7 is an ORF for which the function is uncertain. V gave up 2 bases and J gave up 2 bases, with 10 bases separating them. CDR3 length equals 14 residues. This CDR3 is CASSFDRGNTEAFF. CDR3 DNA sequence: TGTGCCAGCAGCTTCGACAGAGGTAACACTGAAGCTTTCTTT.